This T cell receptor (beta chain) was obtained from a study of T cells in Graves' hyperthyroidism and ophthalmopathy. Study-wide results and limits: The model predicted ophthalmopathy a median roughly six months before onset.

CDR1 and CDR2 from the germline V gene are SQVTM and ANQGSEA. The CDR3 sequence is 14 residues long. J lost 5 bases, V lost 6 bases, and 12 bases had no gene match. This clonotype was detected many times. What it binds is not known. The source material, RNA transcripts, was used to amplify TCR beta CDR3 regions. In the first-round RT-PCR of the TCR CDR3, the HTBI primer set was used. TCRdb recomputed calls from the multiplex PCR reads with MiXCR, one row per CDR3 protein. Of about 500,000 distinct CDR3 sequences listed, over 35% are singletons. Lactation, pregnancy, other autoimmune disease or uncontrolled infection led to exclusion of patients. Diagnoses were made from clinical symptoms, serum measures (thyroxine and TRAb), thyroid ultrasound and orbital computed tomography.

V gene TRBV29-1 combines with J gene TRBJ2-5; 7 bases are shared with TRBD2. Input material: peripheral blood or thyroid tissue (not recorded which). The TCR originated in an adult woman with Graves' disease, either hyperthyroidism or ophthalmopathy (not recorded which). The CDR3 spells CSVGSGLVYETQYF. The CDR3 region has the DNA TGCAGCGTCGGCAGTGGACTAGTATATGAGACCCAGTACTTC.